The entry below describes one T cell receptor (beta chain). The antigen remains undetermined. Assay used: immunoSEQ multiplex PCR; TCRdb lists only in-frame clones, some missing. The table includes about 380,000 clones, around 96% detected once. The data were taken from a study of shared clonotypes between healthy human individuals. Study results and limitations: Sequencing depth was expected to influence donor clonotype sharing.

Sequencing input: memory CD8+ T cells sorted from blood. Subset denoted: CD45RO+ cells pooled with CCR7-negative TemRA cells. The sequence came from a man aged 25-45 years in good health.

CDR3 DNA sequence: TGCGCCAGCAGCCAAGGGGGGTCCACCGGGGAGCTGTTTTTT. It translates to CASSQGGSTGELFF. V is TRBV4-1 and J is TRBJ2-2; D tentatively reads TRBD1 or TRBD2 (5 bases each). The ends were cut back, 1 base at V and 4 bases at J, with 7 bases in the middle. This CDR3 is 14 amino acids long. Germline assignment: CDR1 MGHRA and CDR2 YSYEKL.